These 31 T cell receptor beta chains were all obtained from the same sample, sequenced in a study of cytomegalovirus exposure and HLA in healthy donors. The study ran its PCR with 60 Vbeta and 13 Jbeta primers. Some clones are missing from TCRdb's copy, which holds only in-frame ones; the method was immunoSEQ multiplex PCR. The profile covers approximately 180,000 clones, with 80% to 85% appearing a single time and about 1.7% taken by the ten largest. The material sequenced was PBMCs. Receptors originate from a woman aged 18-29 years in good health and CMV-seronegative.

V gene TRBV7-6 combines with J gene TRBJ1-2; D uncertain. CDR1 and CDR2 (germline): SGHVS, FNYEAQ. With 1 base removed from V and 7 bases from J, the gap between germline ends came to 7 bases. CDR3 size: 12 residues. The CDR3 is CASSLGARGYTF. CDR3 nucleotide sequence: TGTGCCAGCAGCTTAGGGGCGCGTGGCTACACCTTC.

This rearrangement joins TRBV7-2 to TRBJ1-1, with TRBD1 as a possible D gene (6 bases). This CDR3 is 13 amino acids long. Per the germline V gene, CDR1 is SGHTA and CDR2 is FQGNSA. The V gene lost 4 bases and the J gene lost 1 base, with 7 bases spanning the gap. The CDR3 DNA reads as TGTGCCAGCAGCTCGGGACAGAACACTGAAGCTTTCTTT. Its translation: CASSSGQNTEAFF.

The chain has TRBV27 and TRBJ2-1; 14 bases line up with TRBD2. This CDR3 has 15 residues. Losses at the gene ends were 4 bases for V and 7 bases for J; bases not matched to a gene: 3. Looked up from germline, CDR1 is MNHEY and CDR2 is SMNVEV (reference sequence). Here the CDR3 DNA reads TGTGCCAGCAGTTCATGGACTAGCGGGAGGAATGAGCAGTTCTTC. Protein: CASSSWTSGRNEQFF.

This chain joins TRBV14 and TRBJ2-3; 10 bases align to TRBD2. Trimming removed 5 bases from V and 2 bases from J; junction bases left unmatched: 7. The CDR3 runs 16 residues. Germline CDR1 is SGHDN and CDR2 is FVKESK. The DNA for the CDR3 is TGTGCCAGCAGCACCCAGCGGGAGGGCCACACAGATACGCAGTATTTT. Translated: CASSTQREGHTDTQYF.

This clone was detected a few times. The chain is built from TRBV27 and TRBJ2-7; TRBD2 agrees at 8 bases. Looked up from germline, CDR1 is MNHEY and CDR2 is SMNVEV (reference sequence). The V segment lost 6 bases and the J segment 1 base; nucleotides outside the gene matches: 5. The CDR3 extends over 14 amino acids. The CDR3 nucleotides read TGTGCCAGCAGAATAGCGGGACTGTCCTACGAGCAGTACTTC. Translation: CASRIAGLSYEQYF.

This rearrangement joins TRBV5-4 to TRBJ2-6; maybe TRBD2 (5 bases). V lost 1 base to trimming and J lost 2 bases, with 16 bases between them. Germline lookup yields CDR1 SGHNT and CDR2 YYREEE (reference sequence). The CDR3 length is 18 residues. The DNA of the CDR3 is TGTGCCAGCAGCTTGCCCACAGCGGCCTATACTGGGGCCAACGTCCTGACTTTC. Encoded protein: CASSLPTAAYTGANVLTF.

The chain recombines TRBV19 with TRBJ2-1; 8 bases agree with TRBD2. Germline-derived CDR1 and CDR2 are LNHDA and SQIVND (reference sequence). V gave up 3 bases and J gave up 7 bases; unmatched junction bases: 8. CDR3 size: 15 residues. Here the CDR3 DNA reads TGTGCCAGTAGTATTACTAGCGGTTTCCGGAATGAGCAGTTCTTC. Translation: CASSITSGFRNEQFF.

The J gene is TRBJ2-1, the V gene TRBV27; D is possibly TRBD1 (5 bases). Germline-derived CDR1 and CDR2 are MNHEY and SMNVEV (reference sequence). V dropped 4 bases and J dropped 2 bases, with 15 bases sitting between them. The CDR3 has 16 residues. CDR3 amino acids: CASSSSTATTYNEQFF. CDR3 coding DNA: TGTGCCAGCAGTTCCTCGACAGCTACCACCTACAATGAGCAGTTCTTC.

V gene TRBV30 combines with J gene TRBJ1-6; 8 nucleotides match TRBD1. There are 15 residues in the CDR3. Trimming removed 0 bases from V and 10 bases from J; junction bases left unmatched: 8. Per the germline V gene, CDR1 is GTSNPN and CDR2 is SVGIG (reference sequence). The CDR3, as DNA: TGTGCCTGGAGTGTTTTTCGTACAGGGGGGTCACCCCTCCACTTT. Protein: CAWSVFRTGGSPLHF.

In regard to this clone: The same CDR3 is also encoded by other DNA sequences in this sample. The chain recombines TRBV12-5 with TRBJ2-2, with 8 nucleotides matching TRBD1. Per germline, CDR1 LGHNT and CDR2 FRNRAP. Trimming took 5 bases from V and 5 from J; bases not matched to a gene: 13. The CDR3 extends over 17 amino acids. The CDR3 protein is CASGLIPGQAGTGELFF. CDR3 coding DNA: TGTGCTAGTGGTCTGATACCGGGACAGGCGGGGACCGGGGAGCTGTTTTTT.

The chain carries TRBV27 and TRBJ2-3; possibly TRBD2 for D (6 bases). Germline V CDR1 and CDR2: MNHEY, SMNVEV (reference sequence). Deletions cut 7 bases from V and 6 bases from J, with 20 bases between. The CDR3 has 15 residues. Written as DNA, the CDR3 is TGTGCCAGCAAATTGGGGACGGGGACTGCGGATACGCAGTATTTT. It translates to CASKLGTGTADTQYF.

In this sample, this clone turned up once. V and J are TRBV19 and TRBJ1-1; 9 nucleotides match TRBD1. CDR1 is LNHDA, CDR2 SQIVND, per germline (reference sequence). The CDR3 is 18 residues long. V lost 7 bases, J lost 11 bases, and 26 bases stayed unmatched. The CDR3 region has the DNA TGTGCCAGTAAAGAGGGCACGCATCTAGGGACAGGGAATAAGGAGGCTTTCTTT. It specifies CASKEGTHLGTGNKEAFF.

The chain joins TRBV30 to TRBJ2-1; D perhaps matches TRBD2 (7 bases). Germline V gives CDR1 GTSNPN, CDR2 SVGIG (reference sequence). This CDR3 contains 14 residues. V lost 8 bases and J 7 bases, leaving 21 bases between the germline ends. The CDR3 region is CAAKQGPGGNEQFF. Here the CDR3 DNA reads TGTGCCGCCAAGCAGGGGCCCGGGGGGAATGAGCAGTTCTTC.

The chain uses TRBV2 and TRBJ2-7; TRBD2 aligns across 7 bases. The CDR3 is 12 amino acids. The V and J ends lost 5 bases and 7 bases, in that order; junction bases with no gene match: 5. CDR1 and CDR2 from the germline V gene are SNHLY and FYNNEI. The CDR3 sequence: CASSRIGGEQYF. In DNA, the CDR3 is TGTGCCAGCAGTAGGATCGGGGGGGAGCAGTACTTC.

The chain combines TRBV7-8 with TRBJ2-7; D gene ambiguous. Germline V gene data show CDR1 as SGHVS and CDR2 as FQNEAQ. The germline V and J ends were trimmed by 4 bases and 1 base, with 11 bases remaining between them. There are 14 residues in the CDR3. CDR3 protein: CASSSLTGSYEQYF. The CDR3 nucleotides read TGTGCCAGCAGCTCTCTGACTGGATCCTACGAGCAGTACTTC.

The chain is built from TRBV27 and TRBJ2-3; the D gene is possibly TRBD2 (5 bases). This CDR3 contains 13 residues. V was cut by 3 bases and J by 4 bases, with 8 bases left in between. The V gene's germline CDR1 is MNHEY and CDR2 SMNVEV (reference sequence). CDR3 protein: CASSFTSADTQYF. The DNA for the CDR3 is TGTGCCAGCAGTTTCACTAGTGCAGATACGCAGTATTTT.

The rearrangement joins TRBV5-1 to TRBJ2-3; tentatively, D is TRBD1 (6 bases). The CDR3 is made up of 17 amino acids. Trimming took off 6 bases at V and 0 bases at J, with 20 bases between the two ends. CDR1 SGHRS and CDR2 YFSETQ come from the germline V gene. CDR3 sequence: CASTSLAQGRSTDTQYF. CDR3 coding DNA: TGCGCCAGCACCAGCTTGGCGCAGGGGCGAAGCACAGATACGCAGTATTTT.

The rearrangement links TRBV15 to TRBJ1-4; D ambiguous. The V gene lost 1 base and the J gene lost 0 bases, with 12 bases spanning the gap. CDR1 and CDR2 from the germline V gene are LNHNV and YYDKDF (reference sequence). This CDR3 contains 17 residues. This CDR3 is CATSRVGAAATNEKLFF. The CDR3 nucleotides read TGTGCCACCAGCAGAGTGGGAGCAGCCGCAACTAATGAAAAACTGTTTTTT.

This clone has a handful of counts. The chain employs TRBV27 and TRBJ2-6; 7 positions match TRBD2. J gave up 3 bases and V 2 bases, and 10 bases lay outside the gene matches. Per the germline V gene, CDR1 is MNHEY and CDR2 is SMNVEV (reference sequence). CDR3 size: 18 residues. In nucleotides, the CDR3 is TGTGCCAGCAGTTTAATGTGGGGGGGGGTACGTGGGGCCAACGTCCTGACTTTC. Translation gives CASSLMWGGVRGANVLTF.

The genes are TRBV9 and TRBJ2-5, with 8 nucleotides matching TRBD2. V lost 0 bases, J lost 4 bases, and 5 bases stayed unmatched. Germline lookup yields CDR1 SGDLS and CDR2 YYNGEE. The CDR3 runs 15 residues. CDR3 protein: CASSVAGGPGETQYF. DNA of the CDR3: TGTGCCAGCAGCGTAGCGGGAGGGCCGGGAGAGACCCAGTACTTC.

CDR3 in amino acids: CASSHYRTGLISEAFF. In DNA, the CDR3 is TGTGCCAGCAGCCACTACCGGACAGGGCTTATCTCTGAAGCTTTCTTT. The chain joins TRBV7-9 to TRBJ1-1, with TRBD1 matching over 8 bases. V shed 5 bases and J 6 bases; nucleotides not matched to a gene: 14. CDR1 and CDR2 from the germline V gene are SEHNR and FQNEAQ (reference sequence). This CDR3 region has 16 residues.

The J gene is TRBJ2-5, the V gene TRBV11-2; TRBD1 aligns across 7 bases. V shed 3 bases and J 3 bases; nucleotides not matched to a gene: 4. This CDR3 spans 14 amino acids. The germline gives CDR1 SGHAT, CDR2 FQNNGV. The CDR3 sequence is CASSFSTGEETQYF. CDR3 nucleotides: TGTGCCAGCAGCTTTAGCACAGGGGAAGAGACCCAGTACTTC.

This chain links TRBV7-9 with TRBJ2-7; D perhaps matches TRBD1 (6 bases). V was trimmed by 1 base and J by 2 bases, leaving 12 bases between them. The germline V gene encodes CDR1 SEHNR and CDR2 FQNEAQ (reference sequence). The CDR3 has 15 amino acids. Here the CDR3 DNA reads TGTGCCAGCAGCTTAGGTTGGACAGCCGCCTACGAGCAGTACTTC. Its protein product is CASSLGWTAAYEQYF.

The rearrangement uses TRBV27 and TRBJ1-2, with no clear D. Germline V gene sequence: CDR1 MNHEY, CDR2 SMNVEV (reference sequence). The CDR3 contains 14 residues. Trimming cost V 2 bases and J 4 bases, with 11 bases left between them. The CDR3 reads CASSLRGEVYGYTF. The CDR3 coding sequence is TGTGCCAGCAGTTTACGTGGAGAGGTCTATGGCTACACCTTC.

The chain combines TRBV27 with TRBJ2-7; TRBD2 matches at 13 bases. With 5 bases clipped from V and 2 bases from J, the junction kept 9 bases outside the gene matches. Germline V lookup: CDR1 MNHEY, CDR2 SMNVEV (reference sequence). CDR3 length equals 17 residues. This chain's CDR3 is CASSPGTSGAPPYEQYV. The CDR3 DNA is TGTGCCAGCAGTCCCGGGACTAGCGGGGCCCCTCCCTACGAGCAGTACGTC.

This chain uses TRBV7-9 with TRBJ2-7, with 9 bases fitting TRBD1. Per the germline V gene, CDR1 is SEHNR and CDR2 is FQNEAQ (reference sequence). This CDR3 is built from 13 residues. The V and J ends lost 8 bases and 2 bases, in that order; junction bases with no gene match: 4. The CDR3 region is CASGDREAYEQYF. CDR3 DNA: TGTGCCAGCGGGGACAGGGAAGCCTACGAGCAGTACTTC.

This clone has just a few counts. CDR3 bases: TGTGCCAGCAGCTTCGGGACAGGGCGTGAAGCTTTCTTT. It is translated as CASSFGTGREAFF. The rearrangement uses TRBV11-3 and TRBJ1-1; 9 bases fit TRBD1. Trimming removed 3 bases from V and 7 bases from J; junction bases left unmatched: 3. The CDR3 is 13 residues long. In germline, CDR1 is SGHNT, CDR2 YENEEA. Drawing the rest from reference TRBV11-3 and TRBJ1-1, the complete variable domain is EAGVVQSPRYKIIEKKQPVAFWCNPISGHNTLYWYLQNLGQGPELLIRYENEEAVDDSQLPKDRFSAERLKGVDSTLKIQPAELGDSAVYLCASSFGTGREAFFGQGTRLTVV.

V and J are TRBV30 and TRBJ1-5; D is unresolved. V was clipped by 2 bases and J by 4 bases, with 15 bases between them. This CDR3 is 15 amino acids long. Germline CDR1 reads GTSNPN; CDR2 reads SVGIG (reference sequence). The CDR3 loop reads CAWSLTGNRNQPQHF. The CDR3, as DNA: TGTGCCTGGAGTCTTACCGGGAACAGAAATCAGCCCCAGCATTTT.

V usage is TRBV4-2 and J usage is TRBJ2-5; TRBD2 aligns across 16 bases. The CDR3 totals 17 residues. Trimming at V came to 3 bases and at J to 5 bases, leaving 6 bases not matched to a gene. Looked up from germline, CDR1 is LGHNA and CDR2 is YNFKEQ. Written as DNA, the CDR3 is TGTGCCAGCAGCCAGGGACTAGCGGGAGGGCGTCATGAGACCCAGTACTTC. Translating it yields CASSQGLAGGRHETQYF.

V usage is TRBV19 and J usage is TRBJ1-5; TRBD1 matches at 9 bases. The ends lost 7 bases at V and 5 bases at J; junction bases unmatched: 9. Per the germline V gene, CDR1 is LNHDA and CDR2 is SQIVND (reference sequence). The length of the CDR3 is 15 residues. For the CDR3, the DNA is TGTGCCAGTACCCCGGACAGGGGCCGGGATCAGCCCCAGCATTTT. Its translation is CASTPDRGRDQPQHF.

The chain is built from TRBV11-2 and TRBJ2-3, with TRBD2 matching 9 bases. This CDR3 has 17 residues. V lost 3 bases and J lost 2; bases outside the gene matches: 9. Germline V lookup: CDR1 SGHAT, CDR2 FQNNGV. The CDR3 here is CASSFPKGLADTDTQYF. Written as DNA, the CDR3 is TGTGCCAGCAGCTTTCCGAAGGGACTAGCAGACACAGATACGCAGTATTTT.